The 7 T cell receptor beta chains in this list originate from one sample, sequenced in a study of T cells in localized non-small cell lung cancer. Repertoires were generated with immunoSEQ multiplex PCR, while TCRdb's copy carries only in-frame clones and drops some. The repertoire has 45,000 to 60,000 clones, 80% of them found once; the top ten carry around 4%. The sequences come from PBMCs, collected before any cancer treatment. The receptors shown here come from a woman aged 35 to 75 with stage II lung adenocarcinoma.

CDR3 DNA: TGTGCCAGCAGCTTAGTGCCGGTCTCCTACGAGCAGTACTTC. Encoded protein: CASSLVPVSYEQYF. The chain carries TRBV7-9 and TRBJ2-7; the D is unclear. V lost 1 base, J lost 0 bases, and 7 bases lay in between. The CDR3 consists of 14 residues. Germline V gene sequence: CDR1 SEHNR, CDR2 FQNEAQ (reference sequence). Supplemented by reference TRBV7-9 and TRBJ2-7, the full variable domain reads DTGVSQNPRHKITKRGQNVTFRCDPISEHNRLYWYRQTLGQGPEFLTYFQNEAQLEKSRLLSDRFSAERPKGSFSTLEIQRTEQGDSAMYLCASSLVPVSYEQYFGPGTRLTVT.

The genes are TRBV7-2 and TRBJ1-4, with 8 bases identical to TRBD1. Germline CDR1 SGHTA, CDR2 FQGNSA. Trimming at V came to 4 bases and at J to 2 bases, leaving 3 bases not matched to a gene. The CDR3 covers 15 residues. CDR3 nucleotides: TGTGCCAGCAGCTCGGACAGGGCGACTAATGAAAAACTGTTTTTT. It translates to CASSSDRATNEKLFF.

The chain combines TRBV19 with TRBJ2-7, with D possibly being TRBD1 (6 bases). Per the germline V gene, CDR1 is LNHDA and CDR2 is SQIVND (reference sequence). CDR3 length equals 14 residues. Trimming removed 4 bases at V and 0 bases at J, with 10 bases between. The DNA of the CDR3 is TGTGCCAGTAGTAGGGGGCCAAGCTCCTACGAGCAGTACTTC. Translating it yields CASSRGPSSYEQYF.

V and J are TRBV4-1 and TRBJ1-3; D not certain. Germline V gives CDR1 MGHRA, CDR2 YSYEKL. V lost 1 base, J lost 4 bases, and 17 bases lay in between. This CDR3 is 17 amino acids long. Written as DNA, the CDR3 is TGCGCCAGCAGCCAAGCCGAAGGAGGTCTGTTCGGAAACACCATATATTTT. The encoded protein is CASSQAEGGLFGNTIYF.

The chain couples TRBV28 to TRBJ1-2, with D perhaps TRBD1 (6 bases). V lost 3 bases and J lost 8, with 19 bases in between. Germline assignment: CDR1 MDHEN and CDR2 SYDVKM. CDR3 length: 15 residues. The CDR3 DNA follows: TGTGCCAGCAGTTTGGGGCCAGGGGCATCTGGAGGCTACACCTTC. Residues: CASSLGPGASGGYTF.

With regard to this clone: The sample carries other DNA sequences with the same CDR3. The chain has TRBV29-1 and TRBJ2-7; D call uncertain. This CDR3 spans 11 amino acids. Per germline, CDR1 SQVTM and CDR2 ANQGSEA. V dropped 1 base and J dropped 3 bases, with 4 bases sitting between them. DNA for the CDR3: TGCAGCGTTGAAGTCAACTACGAGCAGTACTTC. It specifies CSVEVNYEQYF.

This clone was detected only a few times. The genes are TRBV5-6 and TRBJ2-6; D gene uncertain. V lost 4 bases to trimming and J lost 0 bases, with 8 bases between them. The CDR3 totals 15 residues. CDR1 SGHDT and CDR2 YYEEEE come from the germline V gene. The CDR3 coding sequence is TGTGCCAGCAGCCCCCCGGCCTCTGGGGCCAACGTCCTGACTTTC. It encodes CASSPPASGANVLTF.